A single sample gave rise to the 14 T cell receptor beta chains below, sequenced in a study of lymphopenia after photon versus proton radiotherapy. The assay was immunoSEQ multiplex PCR, and TCRdb's table has in-frame clones only and misses some. The data contain around 30,000 clones, about 80% of them singletons. The sequencing here drew on peripheral blood, taken from a patient treated with proton-based radiotherapy. The receptors were gathered from a woman aged 70-85 years with pancreatic cancer.

As concerns this clone: A read error may account for a junction end that differs from germline. This chain connects TRBV5-4 to TRBJ2-2; 15 bases are shared with TRBD2. The CDR3 consists of 16 residues. Per germline, CDR1 SGHNT and CDR2 YYREEE (reference sequence). The CDR3 DNA follows: TGTGCCAGCAGTTTGGGACTAGCGGGAGGTGCCGGGGAGCTGTTTTTT. Its protein is CASSLGLAGGAGELFF.

The chain has TRBV25-1 and TRBJ2-2, with D maybe TRBD1 (6 bases). Trimming took 3 bases from V and 4 from J, leaving 15 bases between them. Germline V gene data show CDR1 as MGHDK and CDR2 as SYGVNS. The CDR3 runs to 16 residues. The CDR3 bases are TGTGCCAGCAGTGACCCGGCAACAGGGTTCACCGGGGAGCTGTTTTTT. It translates to CASSDPATGFTGELFF.

The chain is built from TRBV28 and TRBJ1-5; the match to TRBD1 covers 9 bases. The CDR3 runs 15 residues. J was trimmed by 7 bases and V by 6 bases; bases with no gene match: 10. In germline, CDR1 is MDHEN, CDR2 SYDVKM. The chain's CDR3 is CASRRERTGEQPQHF. CDR3 bases: TGTGCCAGCAGGCGCGAAAGGACAGGGGAACAGCCCCAGCATTTT. The full variable domain, in which reference TRBV28 and TRBJ1-5 provide the parts outside the CDR3, is DVKVTQSSRYLVKRTGEKVFLECVQDMDHENMFWYRQDPGLGLRLIYFSYDVKMKEKGDIPEGYSVSREKKERFSLILESASTNQTSMYLCASRRERTGEQPQHFGDGTRLSIL.

The chain recombines TRBV5-1 with TRBJ1-2; 8 nucleotides line up with TRBD1. V dropped 0 bases and J dropped 3; count of bases not matched to a gene: 7. CDR1 and CDR2 (germline): SGHRS, YFSETQ. This CDR3 is built from 16 residues. CDR3 coding DNA: TGCGCCAGCAGCTTGGTCAGGGGGCAGTCGGACTATGGCTACACCTTC. This translates into CASSLVRGQSDYGYTF.

This sequence joins TRBV4-2 and TRBJ2-3, with D tentatively TRBD2 (6 bases). The CDR3 loop spans 16 amino acids. Per the germline V gene, CDR1 is LGHNA and CDR2 is YNFKEQ. V lost 0 bases and J lost 4, with 14 bases in between. In DNA form, the CDR3 reads TGTGCCAGCAGCCAAGAAGGCGGGATCGACGCAGATACGCAGTATTTT. It is translated as CASSQEGGIDADTQYF.

The CDR3 loop is CASSETANYGYTF. The DNA for the CDR3 is TGTGCCAGCAGTGAAACCGCCAACTATGGCTACACCTTC. The chain carries TRBV2 and TRBJ1-2; D remains unclear. The CDR3 sequence is 13 residues long. Between the trimmed V and J ends, which lost 2 bases and 2 bases, there was a span of 6 bases. Germline-derived CDR1 and CDR2 are SNHLY and FYNNEI.

The rearrangement joins TRBV6-5 to TRBJ2-1; D gene uncertain. Trimming pared 0 bases from V and 16 bases from J, leaving 25 bases between. Germline-derived CDR1 and CDR2 are MNHEY and SVGAGI. The CDR3 contains 16 residues. DNA of the CDR3: TGTGCCAGCAGTTACTCGAAAGTCGCGTCTTTCCTCGGTTTATTCTTC. Its protein is CASSYSKVASFLGLFF.

The chain employs TRBV7-2 and TRBJ2-3; D unresolved. The germline V gene has CDR1 SGHTA and CDR2 FQGNSA. The CDR3 spans 14 residues. The V gene lost 5 bases and the J gene lost 7 bases, with 16 bases spanning the gap. CDR3: CASSPVPARHTQYF. The CDR3 coding sequence is TGTGCCAGCAGCCCCGTGCCAGCGCGGCATACGCAGTATTTT.

The chain uses TRBV5-4 and TRBJ2-5, with D perhaps assigned TRBD1 or TRBD2 (5 bases each). The CDR3 covers 14 residues. V shed 0 bases and J shed 5 bases, with 11 bases lying between them. Germline assignment: CDR1 SGHNT and CDR2 YYREEE (reference sequence). The CDR3 here is CASSLGQTGETQYF. The CDR3 coding sequence is TGTGCCAGCAGCTTGGGACAGACGGGGGAGACCCAGTACTTC.

This clone was seen a few times. The V call is TRBV4-2, the J call TRBJ2-7, with D perhaps TRBD2 (5 bases). Trimming took 0 bases from V and 0 from J, leaving 9 bases between them. This CDR3 spans 15 amino acids. Germline CDR1 is LGHNA and CDR2 is YNFKEQ. The CDR3 protein is CASSQERDSSYEQYF. The CDR3 DNA reads TGTGCCAGCAGCCAAGAGAGGGATAGCTCCTACGAGCAGTACTTC.

This clone was seen more than once but under ten times. The V gene is TRBV7-2, the J gene TRBJ2-3; D is undetermined. The germline gives CDR1 SGHTA, CDR2 FQGNSA. With 8 bases removed from V and 0 bases from J, the gap between germline ends came to 15 bases. The CDR3 sequence is 15 residues long. CDR3 in amino acids: CASYSEVFSTDTQYF. CDR3 DNA: TGTGCCAGCTACTCGGAAGTATTCAGCACAGATACGCAGTATTTT.

The chain links TRBV11-3 to TRBJ1-2; D ambiguous. There are 16 residues in the CDR3. The germline V gene encodes CDR1 SGHNT and CDR2 YENEEA. V was clipped by 5 bases and J by 2 bases, with 18 bases between them. This CDR3 is CASSHQTTGGNYGYTF. The CDR3 nucleotides read TGTGCCAGCAGCCACCAAACCACGGGCGGCAACTATGGCTACACCTTC.

The chain employs TRBV11-3 and TRBJ2-2; no firm D call. Germline values: CDR1 SGHNT, CDR2 YENEEA. Between the trimmed V and J ends, which lost 9 bases and 9 bases, there was a span of 11 bases. This CDR3 has 11 amino acids. The CDR3 sequence is CASTVNRELFF. The DNA for the CDR3 is TGTGCCAGTACCGTAAATAGGGAGCTGTTTTTT.

A single count supports this clone. This chain uses TRBV30 with TRBJ2-1; D may be TRBD2 (6 bases). The CDR3 extends over 13 amino acids. The germline V and J ends were trimmed by 8 bases and 6 bases, with 17 bases remaining between them. Germline values: CDR1 GTSNPN, CDR2 SVGIG (reference sequence). As DNA, the CDR3 is TGTGCCCGAGACTCCTCCGGGGGCAATGAGCAGTTCTTC. This gives the protein CARDSSGGNEQFF.